The 13 T cell receptor beta chains listed next were all sequenced from one sample in a study of T cells in Graves' hyperthyroidism and ophthalmopathy. What was amplified from RNA transcripts were TCR beta CDR3 regions. A set of HTBI primers served as the primers for a first-round RT-PCR of the TCR CDR3. MiXCR was run by TCRdb on the multiplex PCR reads, yielding one entry per CDR3 protein. Of 530,000 or so distinct CDR3 sequences listed, roughly 24% were seen once; the top ten hold around 11%. Sequences were obtained from blood. The receptors derive from a woman aged 30 to 39 with Graves' ophthalmopathy.

The CDR3 bases are TGTGCCAGCAACAACAGGAGTTTTGATCAGCCCCAGCATTTT. It codes for CASNNRSFDQPQHF. The J gene is TRBJ1-5, the V gene TRBV9, with a possible D match to TRBD1 (5 bases). The CDR3 sequence is 14 residues long. Trimming cost V 6 bases and J 5 bases, with 15 bases left between them. The germline gives CDR1 SGDLS, CDR2 YYNGEE. Together with reference TRBV9 and TRBJ1-5, the CDR3 gives the full variable domain: DSGVTQTPKHLITATGQRVTLRCSPRSGDLSVYWYQQSLDQGLQFLIQYYNGEERAKGNILERFSAQQFPDLHSELNLSSLELGDSALYFCASNNRSFDQPQHFGDGTRLSIL.

The CDR3 region is CASREGGPGDTQYF. The CDR3 nucleotides read TGTGCCAGCAGGGAGGGGGGACCGGGAGATACGCAGTATTTT. The rearrangement joins TRBV6-2 or TRBV6-3 to TRBJ2-3; D assignment may be TRBD1 or TRBD2 (6 bases each). The CDR3 has 14 amino acids. CDR1 is MNHEY and CDR2 is SVGEGT in the germline V gene. The germline V and J ends were trimmed by 6 bases and 5 bases, with 15 bases remaining between them.

V gene TRBV5-1 combines with J gene TRBJ2-2; 10 bases are shared with TRBD1. The CDR3 has 18 amino acids. V lost 1 base, J lost 5 bases, and 11 bases stayed unmatched. Germline loops: CDR1 SGHRS, CDR2 YFSETQ. The CDR3 spells CASSLLLAPGQGTGELFF. The CDR3 nucleotides read TGCGCCAGCAGCTTGTTATTAGCACCGGGACAGGGGACCGGGGAGCTGTTTTTT.

CDR3: CASSLDSSGSQETQYF. The CDR3 DNA sequence: TGTGCCAGCAGCTTAGACAGTAGCGGGAGCCAAGAGACCCAGTACTTC. The chain uses TRBV7-2 and TRBJ2-5; TRBD2 agrees at 9 bases. CDR1 SGHTA and CDR2 FQGNSA come from the germline V gene. Losses at the gene ends were 1 base for V and 1 base for J; bases not matched to a gene: 4. This CDR3 is built from 16 residues. The entire variable domain, with the rest obtained from reference TRBV7-2 and TRBJ2-5, is as follows: GAGVSQSPSNKVTEKGKDVELRCDPISGHTALYWYRQSLGQGLEFLIYFQGNSAPDKSGLPSDRFSAERTGGSVSTLTIQRTQQEDSAVYLCASSLDSSGSQETQYFGPGTRLLVL.

Only a few counts were recorded for this clonotype. The rearrangement links TRBV19 to TRBJ2-2; TRBD1 aligns across 9 bases. Germline values: CDR1 LNHDA, CDR2 SQIVND (reference sequence). V was clipped by 1 base and J by 5 bases; unmatched bases: 8. This CDR3 has 17 residues. This chain's CDR3 is CASSIAGQGSWTGELFF. In DNA form, the CDR3 reads TGTGCCAGTAGTATAGCGGGACAGGGATCATGGACCGGGGAGCTGTTTTTT.

This clonotype has at least ten counts. The gene calls are TRBV20-1 and TRBJ1-2; D unclear. The CDR3 is made up of 10 amino acids. Between the trimmed V and J ends, which lost 6 bases and 7 bases, there was a span of 9 bases. Germline V gene sequence: CDR1 DFQATT, CDR2 SNEGSKA (reference sequence). CDR3 nucleotide sequence: TGCAGTGCCGCGGACGGTGGCTACACCTTC. It codes for CSAADGGYTF.

This clonotype was seen a few times. This rearrangement joins TRBV6-5 to TRBJ2-5; TRBD2 aligns across 8 bases. Looked up from germline, CDR1 is MNHEY and CDR2 is SVGAGI. This CDR3 spans 16 amino acids. The junction had 6 bases not matched to a gene; V was cut back by 2 bases and J by 1 base. The CDR3 loop reads CASSYGREVTQETQYF. The CDR3, as DNA: TGTGCCAGCAGTTACGGGCGGGAGGTGACCCAAGAGACCCAGTACTTC.

This clonotype has a count of ten or more. V usage is TRBV15 and J usage is TRBJ2-2; tentatively, D is TRBD2 (5 bases). The CDR3 extends over 17 amino acids. Trimming removed 0 bases at V and 4 bases at J, with 15 bases between. The germline CDR1 and CDR2 sequences are LNHNV and YYDKDF (reference sequence). The CDR3 loop reads CATSRDAAGMATGELFF. The CDR3 DNA follows: TGTGCCACCAGCAGAGACGCCGCGGGTATGGCCACCGGGGAGCTGTTTTTT.

The chain uses TRBV2 and TRBJ1-6; possibly TRBD1 for D (5 bases). V was trimmed by 3 bases and J by 9 bases, leaving 18 bases between them. This CDR3 has 16 amino acids. Germline V gene data show CDR1 as SNHLY and CDR2 as FYNNEI. The CDR3, as DNA: TGTGCCAGCAGTGAGCGAGTTGCACAGGCGGGTTCACCCCTCCACTTT. Translated, it gives CASSERVAQAGSPLHF.

V is TRBV29-1 and J is TRBJ2-5, with 8 bases fitting TRBD1. This CDR3 comprises 12 residues. CDR1 is SQVTM and CDR2 is ANQGSEA in the germline V gene. After removal of 7 bases from V and 3 bases from J, the junction contained 4 bases not matched to a gene. The CDR3 coding sequence is TGCAGCGGGACGACAGGGGAAGAGACCCAGTACTTC. It specifies CSGTTGEETQYF.

This chain uses TRBV6-1 with TRBJ1-6, with a possible D match to TRBD1 (6 bases). The V gene's germline CDR1 is MNHNS and CDR2 SASEGT. The CDR3 consists of 16 residues. The V end was cut by 2 bases, the J end by 2 bases, with 10 bases between. The CDR3 DNA reads as TGTGCCAGCAGTGAAACTGGGGGCGCCTATAATTCACCCCTCCACTTT. Amino acid sequence: CASSETGGAYNSPLHF.

This clonotype turned up a few times. The DNA for the CDR3 is TGCAGTGCCCCCTGGGCCGGGACAGGGGGGGACATTCAGTACTTC. It yields the protein CSAPWAGTGGDIQYF. V and J are TRBV20-1 and TRBJ2-4, with 11 bases that match TRBD1. J lost 8 bases, V lost 6 bases, and 12 bases had no gene match. The CDR3 contains 15 residues. Per the germline V gene, CDR1 is DFQATT and CDR2 is SNEGSKA (reference sequence).

This clonotype has just a few counts. Relative to the germline gene, one junction end is altered; a read error may explain this. DNA for the CDR3: TGTGCCAGCCAAGTCGCCAAAAACATTAAGTACTTC. Translation gives CASQVAKNIKYF. This sequence joins TRBV2 and TRBJ2-4; D is ambiguous. The CDR3 has 12 residues. Germline CDR1 reads SNHLY; CDR2 reads FYNNEI.